The 32 T cell receptor beta chains given below trace back to one sample, sequenced in a study of blood T cell repertoires in COVID-19. Assay: immunoSEQ multiplex PCR; the TCRdb copy retains only in-frame clones and omits some. Of around 99,000 clones in the sample, roughly 90% were seen once. Input material: peripheral blood. Receptor source: a man aged 40-55 years with active or convalescent COVID-19.

This CDR3 is CASSQDGGGSNQPQHF. The CDR3 nucleotides are TGCGCCAGCAGCCAAGACGGTGGAGGGTCCAATCAGCCCCAGCATTTT. The chain joins TRBV4-1 to TRBJ1-5; no reliable D call. Germline CDR1 is MGHRA and CDR2 is YSYEKL. The ends were cut back, 0 bases at V and 3 bases at J, with 12 bases in the middle. There are 16 residues in the CDR3.

The chain employs TRBV5-4 and TRBJ2-7, with D unresolved. From germline, CDR1 is SGHNT and CDR2 YYREEE (reference sequence). The CDR3 is 14 amino acids. V lost 3 bases and J lost 3, with 13 bases in between. CDR3 in amino acids: CASSSGHSFYEQYF. CDR3 coding DNA: TGTGCCAGCAGCTCCGGCCACAGTTTCTACGAGCAGTACTTC.

The chain recombines TRBV5-1 with TRBJ2-5; TRBD2 aligns across 13 bases. J gave up 5 bases and V 4 bases, and 8 bases lay outside the gene matches. CDR1 and CDR2 (germline): SGHRS, YFSETQ. The CDR3 is made up of 16 amino acids. The CDR3 DNA reads TGCGCCAGCAGCCCAGGACTAGCGGGAGTGATGGAGACCCAGTACTTC. This codes for CASSPGLAGVMETQYF.

V usage is TRBV5-1 and J usage is TRBJ1-4; D possibly corresponds to TRBD1 (5 bases). V lost 1 base and J lost 2, with 12 bases in between. The CDR3 loop spans 16 amino acids. The germline CDR1 and CDR2 sequences are SGHRS and YFSETQ. The CDR3 sequence is CASSLQRGRTNEKLFF. DNA for the CDR3: TGCGCCAGCAGCTTGCAGCGGGGGAGGACTAATGAAAAACTGTTTTTT.

The CDR3 protein is CASSESFTGGRGEQYF. CDR3 nucleotides: TGCGCCAGCAGTGAGTCGTTCACGGGGGGCCGGGGCGAGCAGTACTTC. The chain recombines TRBV10-2 with TRBJ2-7; D might be TRBD2 (7 bases). The CDR3 loop spans 16 amino acids. Germline V gene sequence: CDR1 WSHSY, CDR2 SAAADI. The ends were cut back, 0 bases at V and 6 bases at J, with 18 bases in the middle.

This clone has just a few counts. V and J are TRBV30 and TRBJ2-5; 10 nucleotides align to TRBD1. The CDR3 contains 13 residues. With 3 bases clipped from V and 3 bases from J, the junction kept 1 base outside the gene matches. CDR1 and CDR2 (germline): GTSNPN, SVGIG (reference sequence). The CDR3 DNA follows: TGTGCCTGGAGGGACAGGGGGAAAGAGACCCAGTACTTC. It specifies CAWRDRGKETQYF.

This clone showed up just once. The chain joins TRBV7-2 to TRBJ1-4; TRBD1 matches 7 bases. Germline assignment: CDR1 SGHTA and CDR2 FQGNSA. J was trimmed by 6 bases and V by 3 bases; bases with no gene match: 1. The CDR3 spans 13 residues. Here the CDR3 reads CASSLGQYEKLFF. DNA of the CDR3: TGTGCCAGCAGCTTGGGACAGTATGAAAAACTGTTTTTT.

The V and J genes are TRBV4-3 and TRBJ2-1; the D is unclear. V lost 0 bases and J 0 bases, leaving 6 bases between the germline ends. Germline loops: CDR1 LGHNA, CDR2 YSLEER. CDR3 length: 15 amino acids. CDR3 sequence (DNA): TGCGCCAGCAGCCAAGACTCCGGCTCCTACAATGAGCAGTTCTTC. Residues: CASSQDSGSYNEQFF.

This sequence joins TRBV15 and TRBJ2-1; 8 positions match TRBD1. V dropped 8 bases and J dropped 8; count of bases not matched to a gene: 11. Germline CDR1 is LNHNV and CDR2 is YYDKDF (reference sequence). This CDR3 comprises 14 residues. Written as DNA, the CDR3 is TGTGCCACCGGGGCGGGACAGGAGGTCCATGAGCAGTTCTTC. Translation gives CATGAGQEVHEQFF.

The gene calls are TRBV7-2 and TRBJ1-2, with D possibly being TRBD1 (5 bases). The germline V and J ends were trimmed by 0 bases and 4 bases, with 15 bases remaining between them. The germline CDR1 and CDR2 sequences are SGHTA and FQGNSA. The CDR3 runs to 16 residues. The CDR3 reads CASSLAFLTDSYGYTF. DNA for the CDR3: TGTGCCAGCAGCTTAGCGTTTTTGACAGATAGCTATGGCTACACCTTC.

The chain carries TRBV7-8 and TRBJ2-7, with TRBD2 as a possible D gene (6 bases). Germline-derived CDR1 and CDR2 are SGHVS and FQNEAQ. The length of the CDR3 is 13 residues. V lost 5 bases and J 7 bases, leaving 15 bases between the germline ends. The CDR3 reads CASSLDSAGEQYF. The DNA of the CDR3 is TGTGCCAGCAGCCTAGATTCCGCGGGGGAGCAGTACTTC.

V and J are TRBV7-7 and TRBJ2-7; a possible D gene is TRBD2 (5 bases). This CDR3 region has 12 residues. V lost 8 bases and J 1 base, leaving 9 bases between the germline ends. Germline lookup yields CDR1 SSHAT and CDR2 FNYEAQ (reference sequence). DNA of the CDR3: TGTGCCAGCGGGCCGGGGTCCTACGAGCAGTACTTC. Residues: CASGPGSYEQYF.

This clone is a singleton in its sample. V is TRBV5-4 and J is TRBJ2-1; 11 bases agree with TRBD2. In germline, CDR1 is SGHNT, CDR2 YYREEE (reference sequence). Trimming cost V 0 bases and J 3 bases; bases outside gene matches: 11. CDR3 size: 19 residues. CDR3 nucleotide sequence: TGTGCCAGCAGCTTGGCTGTGACTAGCGGGACGGTATTCTACAATGAGCAGTTCTTC. This sequence encodes CASSLAVTSGTVFYNEQFF.

V usage is TRBV3-1 (or the pseudogene TRBV3-2) and J usage is TRBJ1-3, with D perhaps matching TRBD1 (5 bases). Germline V CDR1 and CDR2: LGHDT, YNNKEL (reference sequence). CDR3 length equals 16 residues. V was shortened by 2 bases and J by 4 bases, with 15 bases between the two germline ends. CDR3 loop: CASSQMPGGTGNTIYF. The CDR3, as DNA: TGTGCCAGCAGCCAAATGCCCGGGGGGACGGGAAACACCATATATTTT.

V and J are TRBV19 and TRBJ2-1; 9 nucleotides line up with TRBD2. The CDR3 runs 16 residues. V was clipped by 0 bases and J by 2 bases; unmatched bases: 2. Germline V lookup: CDR1 LNHDA, CDR2 SQIVND (reference sequence). CDR3: CASSIDASGTYNEQFF. CDR3 nucleotide sequence: TGTGCCAGTAGTATAGACGCTAGCGGGACCTACAATGAGCAGTTCTTC. The variable domain in full, completed from reference TRBV19 and TRBJ2-1, reads DGGITQSPKYLFRKEGQNVTLSCEQNLNHDAMYWYRQDPGQGLRLIYYSQIVNDFQKGDIAEGYSVSREKKESFPLTVTSAQKNPTAFYLCASSIDASGTYNEQFFGPGTRLTVL.

There are a few counts of this clone. The chain joins TRBV27 to TRBJ1-2, with D hard to call. V was trimmed by 4 bases and J by 0 bases, leaving 9 bases between them. This CDR3 spans 14 amino acids. Germline CDR1 is MNHEY and CDR2 is SMNVEV (reference sequence). The CDR3 coding sequence is TGTGCCAGCAGTTATGGCCAAGCTAACTATGGCTACACCTTC. The encoded protein is CASSYGQANYGYTF.

The rearrangement links TRBV28 to TRBJ2-3, with 7 bases that match TRBD2. Trimming at V came to 4 bases and at J to 6 bases, leaving 10 bases not matched to a gene. The CDR3 is made up of 15 amino acids. Per germline, CDR1 MDHEN and CDR2 SYDVKM. CDR3 residues: CASSSGTIPSDTQYF. CDR3 coding DNA: TGTGCCAGCAGTTCTGGGACTATCCCATCGGATACGCAGTATTTT.

This clone was counted a single time. The chain carries TRBV7-2 and TRBJ1-3, with D perhaps matching TRBD1 (5 bases). CDR3 size: 13 residues. Germline V gene sequence: CDR1 SGHTA, CDR2 FQGNSA. The V end was cut by 5 bases, the J end by 11 bases, with 16 bases between. CDR3 region: CASSPFWGEPIYF. DNA of the CDR3: TGTGCCAGCAGCCCTTTCTGGGGCGAGCCCATATATTTT.

The chain employs TRBV7-9 and TRBJ2-2, with no clear D. The CDR3 has 11 residues. CDR1 is SEHNR and CDR2 is FQNEAQ in the germline V gene (reference sequence). Trimming took 2 bases from V and 8 from J, leaving 3 bases between them. The CDR3 spells CASSLQGELFF. CDR3 in DNA: TGTGCCAGCAGCTTACAGGGGGAGCTGTTTTTT.

J is TRBJ1-2 and V is TRBV27; unclear D gene. V was cut by 5 bases and J by 6 bases, with 22 bases left in between. Germline loops: CDR1 MNHEY, CDR2 SMNVEV (reference sequence). CDR3 length equals 16 residues. Here the CDR3 DNA reads TGTGCCAGCAGTCCTCCCCTTAATGAGCGGCTCCATGGCTACACCTTC. Its translation is CASSPPLNERLHGYTF.

The V and J genes are TRBV5-4 and TRBJ2-5, with a possible D match to TRBD2 (6 bases). Looked up from germline, CDR1 is SGHNT and CDR2 is YYREEE (reference sequence). The CDR3 has 13 residues. Trimming stripped 6 bases from V and 5 bases from J, with 14 bases between. The CDR3 DNA reads as TGTGCCAGCAATGCCCCGGGGGATGAGACCCAGTACTTC. Encoded protein: CASNAPGDETQYF.

The genes are TRBV28 and TRBJ1-5; TRBD1 matches at 10 bases. The CDR3 extends over 19 amino acids. The germline CDR1 and CDR2 sequences are MDHEN and SYDVKM. After removal of 9 bases from V and 5 bases from J, the junction contained 22 bases not matched to a gene. CDR3 coding DNA: TGTGCCAGGGTCACCCCCCTCGACAGGGGGCAAGTGGATGATCAGCCCCAGCATTTT. Amino acids: CARVTPLDRGQVDDQPQHF.

The chain has TRBV2 and TRBJ1-2; a weak D match, TRBD1 (5 bases). V was cut by 6 bases and J by 7 bases, with 15 bases left in between. Germline CDR1 is SNHLY and CDR2 is FYNNEI. This CDR3 has 13 amino acids. The CDR3 region has the DNA TGTGCCAGCAGATTGGACATGGAGCCTGGCTACACCTTC. Translated, it gives CASRLDMEPGYTF.

CDR3 sequence reads: CASSPSWLAGGPDNEQFF. The CDR3 region has the DNA TGTGCCAGCAGTCCCTCCTGGCTAGCGGGAGGGCCCGACAATGAGCAGTTCTTC. The chain couples TRBV2 to TRBJ2-1; the match to TRBD2 covers 12 bases. With 5 bases clipped from V and 5 bases from J, the junction kept 13 bases outside the gene matches. The CDR3 extends over 18 amino acids. CDR1 SNHLY and CDR2 FYNNEI come from the germline V gene. The full variable domain, with the rest looked up from reference TRBV2 and TRBJ2-1, is EPEVTQTPSHQVTQMGQEVILRCVPISNHLYFYWYRQILGQKVEFLVSFYNNEISEKSEIFDDQFSVERPDGSNFTLKIRSTKLEDSAMYFCASSPSWLAGGPDNEQFFGPGTRLTVL.

Comments on this clone: A read error may account for a junction end that differs from germline. The rearrangement uses TRBV6-5 and TRBJ1-5; D is possibly TRBD1 (6 bases). This CDR3 is 14 amino acids long. The germline V gene has CDR1 MNHEY and CDR2 SVGAGI. CDR3 in amino acids: CASSNRESNRPQHF. CDR3 in DNA: TGTGCCAGCAGTAACAGGGAAAGCAATCGGCCCCAGCATTTT.

The chain joins TRBV7-9 to TRBJ1-4, with 7 bases matching TRBD1. V was clipped by 2 bases and J by 7 bases; unmatched bases: 4. The V gene's germline CDR1 is SEHNR and CDR2 FQNEAQ (reference sequence). This CDR3 has 14 residues. CDR3 in amino acids: CASSLIGGSEKLFF. The CDR3 DNA sequence: TGTGCCAGCAGCTTAATAGGGGGCTCTGAAAAACTGTTTTTT.

V usage is TRBV10-3 and J usage is TRBJ1-6; D is unclear. Germline loops: CDR1 ENHRY, CDR2 SYGVKD. This CDR3 has 14 amino acids. The V and J ends lost 4 bases and 10 bases respectively, with 14 bases between them. As DNA, the CDR3 is TGTGCCATCAGTGGATCTGTATCCGGGTCACCCCTCCACTTT. Protein: CAISGSVSGSPLHF.

The chain carries TRBV7-9 and TRBJ1-4; D is perhaps TRBD1 (5 bases). Trimming took 1 base from V and 4 from J, leaving 13 bases between them. The germline gives CDR1 SEHNR, CDR2 FQNEAQ (reference sequence). The CDR3 runs 16 residues. CDR3 residues: CASSLVRGGFNEKLFF. CDR3 coding DNA: TGTGCCAGCAGCTTAGTTCGGGGGGGTTTTAATGAAAAACTGTTTTTT. The full variable domain, its missing parts supplied by reference TRBV7-9 and TRBJ1-4, is DTGVSQNPRHKITKRGQNVTFRCDPISEHNRLYWYRQTLGQGPEFLTYFQNEAQLEKSRLLSDRFSAERPKGSFSTLEIQRTEQGDSAMYLCASSLVRGGFNEKLFFGSGTQLSVL.

V is TRBV6-4 and J is TRBJ2-1; 9 bases fit TRBD2. Trimming at V came to 4 bases and at J to 3 bases, leaving 4 bases not matched to a gene. Germline CDR1 reads MRHNA; CDR2 reads SNTAGT. CDR3 length: 15 residues. The CDR3 reads CASSGGAGGYNEQFF. Written as DNA, the CDR3 is TGTGCCAGCAGTGGGGGAGCGGGAGGCTACAATGAGCAGTTCTTC.

There are a few counts of this clone. The V call is TRBV4-3, the J call TRBJ1-5, with D possibly matching TRBD1 (6 bases). This CDR3 has 16 residues. Trimming shortened V by 0 bases and J by 4 bases, and 13 bases separated the two germline ends. From germline, CDR1 is LGHNA and CDR2 YSLEER. CDR3 loop: CASSQDRGAQNQPQHF. DNA for the CDR3: TGCGCCAGCAGCCAAGATCGGGGGGCGCAGAATCAGCCCCAGCATTTT.

This rearrangement joins TRBV15 to TRBJ1-6, with D tentatively TRBD1 (6 bases). This CDR3 region has 16 residues. The V and J ends lost 0 bases and 10 bases respectively, with 16 bases between them. From germline, CDR1 is LNHNV and CDR2 YYDKDF (reference sequence). The CDR3 sequence is CATSRDGQLAASPLHF. The CDR3 coding sequence is TGTGCCACCAGCAGAGACGGACAGCTCGCAGCATCACCCCTCCACTTT.

This chain links TRBV7-8 with TRBJ1-2; 7 bases are shared with TRBD1. The V gene end was trimmed by 4 bases and the J gene end by 4 bases; junction bases not matched to a gene: 6. The CDR3 sequence is 14 residues long. Per germline, CDR1 SGHVS and CDR2 FQNEAQ. The CDR3 region has the DNA TGTGCCAGCAGCTCACGGGACAGTTCCTATGGCTACACCTTC. Its translation: CASSSRDSSYGYTF.